These 16 T cell receptor beta chains originate from one sample sequenced in a study of blood T cell repertoires in COVID-19. Clones were sequenced by immunoSEQ multiplex PCR, and TCRdb holds only the in-frame ones, with some missing. The sample shows around 230,000 clones, under 90% of them seen only once. The sequenced material came from peripheral blood. These receptor sequences come from a man in his fifties or sixties with COVID-19, enrolled during active disease.

The chain combines TRBV27 with TRBJ2-5; 11 positions match TRBD2. The CDR3 has 13 amino acids. V was clipped by 8 bases and J by 2 bases; unmatched bases: 1. The germline CDR1 and CDR2 sequences are MNHEY and SMNVEV (reference sequence). The CDR3 reads CASRLAGQETQYF. In DNA form, the CDR3 reads TGTGCCAGCCGACTAGCGGGGCAAGAGACCCAGTACTTC.

A single count supports this clone. The gene calls are TRBV6-5 and TRBJ1-1; D is perhaps TRBD1 (6 bases). Germline assignment: CDR1 MNHEY and CDR2 SVGAGI. Trimming left V 10 bases short and J 5 bases short, with 11 bases between. The CDR3 covers 11 residues. The CDR3 DNA follows: TGTGCCATTATGAGGGGGACTGAAGCTTTCTTT. This codes for CAIMRGTEAFF.

V and J are TRBV5-1 and TRBJ2-7, with D possibly matching TRBD1 (6 bases). This CDR3 is 15 amino acids long. Per germline, CDR1 SGHRS and CDR2 YFSETQ. Trimming cost V 7 bases and J 3 bases, with 20 bases left between them. CDR3 amino acids: CASREQGNSHYEQYF. The CDR3 bases are TGCGCCAGCCGAGAACAGGGAAACTCCCACTACGAGCAGTACTTC.

This clone was found once. The chain employs TRBV2 and TRBJ2-5, with TRBD2 identical over 10 bases. The CDR3 consists of 14 residues. Germline lookup yields CDR1 SNHLY and CDR2 FYNNEI. Unmatched junction bases numbered 3, after V lost 6 bases and J lost 2 bases. The CDR3 region is CASRSGGGQETQYF. In nucleotides, the CDR3 is TGTGCCAGCAGAAGCGGGGGGGGTCAAGAGACCCAGTACTTC.

The chain couples TRBV9 to TRBJ2-1; D gene uncertain. Trimming took 4 bases from V and 4 from J, leaving 12 bases between them. The CDR3 is made up of 14 amino acids. Germline assignment: CDR1 SGDLS and CDR2 YYNGEE. The CDR3, as DNA: TGTGCCAGCAGCCCCCCCTCGCGGTACAATGAGCAGTTCTTC. This codes for CASSPPSRYNEQFF.

The chain uses TRBV10-3 and TRBJ1-2, with 8 bases aligning to TRBD1. Germline CDR1 ENHRY, CDR2 SYGVKD. This CDR3 has 14 residues. The V and J ends lost 7 bases and 7 bases, in that order; junction bases with no gene match: 11. The chain's CDR3 is CAITKGEGTGGYTF. The CDR3 DNA reads as TGTGCCATCACAAAAGGGGAGGGGACAGGTGGCTACACCTTC.

The chain combines TRBV28 with TRBJ1-5, with 8 bases lining up with TRBD1. From germline, CDR1 is MDHEN and CDR2 SYDVKM. The CDR3 has 16 residues. Trimming at V came to 5 bases and at J to 4 bases, leaving 10 bases not matched to a gene. The CDR3 is CASSPTTGGWNQPQHF. Written as DNA, the CDR3 is TGTGCCAGCAGTCCAACCACAGGGGGTTGGAATCAGCCCCAGCATTTT.

The chain has TRBV19 and TRBJ1-6; tentatively, D is TRBD1 (6 bases). The ends were cut back, 7 bases at V and 0 bases at J, with 13 bases in the middle. Germline CDR1 is LNHDA and CDR2 is SQIVND (reference sequence). The CDR3 extends over 16 amino acids. The CDR3 coding sequence is TGTGCCAGTAAGCAGACAGGTAGCTCCTATAATTCACCCCTCCACTTT. Amino acid sequence: CASKQTGSSYNSPLHF.

This rearrangement joins TRBV2 to TRBJ1-6, with 8 bases lining up with TRBD1. The CDR3 spans 15 residues. The J segment lost 8 bases and the V segment lost 1 base, leaving 4 bases of the junction unmatched. Germline values: CDR1 SNHLY, CDR2 FYNNEI. CDR3 in amino acids: CASSEGGQGDSPLHF. The CDR3 DNA reads TGTGCCAGCAGTGAAGGTGGACAGGGAGATTCACCCCTCCACTTT.

This chain links TRBV5-1 with TRBJ2-6; TRBD1 agrees at 9 bases. The V gene's germline CDR1 is SGHRS and CDR2 YFSETQ. CDR3 size: 16 residues. V shed 7 bases, J shed 4 bases, and the junction held 9 bases outside the gene matches. The CDR3 loop is CASSRQGGSGANVLTF. For the CDR3, the DNA is TGCGCCAGCTCAAGACAGGGGGGCTCCGGGGCCAACGTCCTGACTTTC.

The rearrangement joins TRBV30 to TRBJ2-7; TRBD2 aligns across 7 bases. The length of the CDR3 is 14 residues. V shed 2 bases, J shed 0 bases, and the junction held 4 bases outside the gene matches. Per the germline V gene, CDR1 is GTSNPN and CDR2 is SVGIG (reference sequence). The CDR3 region is CAWSREENSYEQYF. The CDR3 DNA reads TGTGCCTGGAGTCGGGAGGAGAACTCCTACGAGCAGTACTTC.

This clone was observed a handful of times. The chain combines TRBV7-2 with TRBJ2-1; TRBD2 aligns across 12 bases. Per germline, CDR1 SGHTA and CDR2 FQGNSA. The CDR3 length is 16 residues. J gave up 7 bases and V 2 bases, and 6 bases lay outside the gene matches. Written as DNA, the CDR3 is TGTGCCAGCAGCTTATTCTCGACTAGCGGGGGTAATGAGCAGTTCTTC. Protein product: CASSLFSTSGGNEQFF.

The CDR3: CASSPTDRNTEAFF. CDR3 in DNA: TGCGCCAGCAGCCCTACCGACAGGAACACTGAAGCTTTCTTT. This chain uses TRBV4-3 with TRBJ1-1, with D tentatively TRBD1 (5 bases). CDR1 and CDR2 from the germline V gene are LGHNA and YSLEER. The CDR3 is made up of 14 amino acids. The V end lost 4 bases, the J end lost 1 base, and 10 bases lay between the germline ends.

The chain joins TRBV3-1 (or the pseudogene TRBV3-2) to TRBJ2-7; TRBD2 is a possible D gene (5 bases). Trimming removed 2 bases from V and 6 bases from J, with 14 bases in between. Germline loops: CDR1 LGHDT, CDR2 YNNKEL (reference sequence). This CDR3 spans 14 amino acids. The CDR3: CASSQREGSREQYF. The CDR3 coding sequence is TGTGCCAGCAGCCAAAGAGAGGGATCGCGCGAGCAGTACTTC.

The chain employs TRBV25-1 and TRBJ2-1, with 11 bases that match TRBD2. The CDR3 spans 15 residues. CDR1 and CDR2 from the germline V gene are MGHDK and SYGVNS. With V trimmed by 6 bases and J by 7 bases, 8 bases remained unmatched. CDR3 bases: TGTGCCAGCAGGGCACTAGCGGGAGTTTTTAATGAGCAGTTCTTC. Its protein is CASRALAGVFNEQFF. Looking up the rest from reference TRBV25-1 and TRBJ2-1 gives the full variable domain: EADIYQTPRYLVIGTGKKITLECSQTMGHDKMYWYQQDPGMELHLIHYSYGVNSTEKGDLSSESTVSRIRTEHFPLTLESARPSHTSQYLCASRALAGVFNEQFFGPGTRLTVL.

The chain has TRBV30 and TRBJ2-2; 7 bases fit TRBD1. The V and J ends lost 5 bases and 7 bases, in that order; junction bases with no gene match: 7. Germline V CDR1 and CDR2: GTSNPN, SVGIG (reference sequence). CDR3 size: 13 residues. CDR3 bases: TGTGCCTGGGATAGACAGGGAATCGGGGAGCTGTTTTTT. Protein: CAWDRQGIGELFF. Full variable domain (outside the CDR3, taken from reference TRBV30 and TRBJ2-2): SQTIHQWPATLVQPVGSPLSLECTVEGTSNPNLYWYRQAAGRGLQLLFYSVGIGQISSEVPQNLSASRPQDRQFILSSKKLLLSDSGFYLCAWDRQGIGELFFGEGSRLTVL.